The sequence of this T cell receptor beta chain was determined in a study of blood T cell repertoires in COVID-19. At the level of the study: Sites across the United States, Italy and Spain contributed samples from acute and convalescent COVID-19.

Germline assignment: CDR1 MNHEY and CDR2 SVGAGI. CDR3 size: 15 residues. V trimming: 6 bases; J trimming: 3 bases; junction bases outside the gene matches: 6. Some clones are missing from TCRdb's copy, which holds only in-frame ones; the method was immunoSEQ multiplex PCR. The table records about 62,000 clones, around nine tenths of them present only once. The TCR was taken from a human donor in a cohort sampled during active COVID-19. Source material: peripheral blood. This chain uses TRBV6-5 with TRBJ1-3; 9 bases are a match to TRBD1. DNA for the CDR3: TGTGCCAGCAGCGGTGACAGGGGGTTTGGAAACACCATATATTTT. It yields the protein CASSGDRGFGNTIYF.